Listed below are T cell receptor beta chains from one sample, sequenced in a study of read filtering for tumor transcriptome and immune sequencing. TCRdb analysed the reads with MiXCR anew, one entry per CDR3 protein. The table lists around 41,000 distinct CDR3 sequences, around 11% of them singletons. The sample comprised a population of CD138-negative cells sorted from bone marrow. The receptor set was obtained from a donor over 35 with multiple myeloma. The CDR3 runs from the conserved cysteine through the conserved F or W. The D gene is left open where the match is weak. Size is stated for part of the rows, as once, few or many counts, or as a class when the clone is expanded.

V gene: TRBV11-2; clone size: many; J gene: TRBJ1-1; D gene: NA; CDR3 DNA: TGTGCCAGCACCTCAGGGCTATGGAACACTGAAGCTTTCTTT; CDR3 protein: CASTSGLWNTEAFF
V gene: TRBV11-2; clone size: many; J gene: TRBJ2-2; D gene: NA; CDR3 DNA: TGTGCCAGCAGCCTCGGAGTCCTCCCCGGGGAGCTGTTTTTT; CDR3 protein: CASSLGVLPGELFF
V gene: TRBV18; clone size: many; J gene: TRBJ1-3; D gene: NA; CDR3 DNA: TGTGCCAGCTCAAGCCGGGACCGGGGAGTTAACACCATATATTTT; CDR3 protein: CASSSRDRGVNTIYF
V gene: TRBV28; clone size: many; J gene: TRBJ1-5; D gene: NA; CDR3 DNA: TGTGCCAGCAATACCAGGGGCTATTATCAGCCCCAGCATTTT; CDR3 protein: CASNTRGYYQPQHF
V gene: TRBV12-3/TRBV12-4; clone size: many; J gene: TRBJ1-5; D gene: NA; CDR3 DNA: TGTGCCAGCAGTTTAGGCAGGGATCAGCCCCAGCATTTT; CDR3 protein: CASSLGRDQPQHF
V gene: TRBV7-2; clone size: many; J gene: TRBJ2-3; D gene: TRBD2; CDR3 DNA: TGTGCCAGCGCCACCGGGGGGGCCACAGATACGCAGTATTTT; CDR3 protein: CASATGGATDTQYF
V gene: TRBV19; clone size: many; J gene: TRBJ2-3; D gene: TRBD1; CDR3 DNA: TGTGCCAGTAGTACCGGGACAGAACCCACAGATACGCAGTATTTT; CDR3 protein: CASSTGTEPTDTQYF
V gene: TRBV7-2; clone size: many; J gene: TRBJ2-7; D gene: NA; CDR3 DNA: TGTGCCAGCAGCTTTGCCTCAGGGTACGAGCAGTACTTC; CDR3 protein: CASSFASGYEQYF
V gene: TRBV5-1; clone size: many; J gene: TRBJ2-5; D gene: TRBD1; CDR3 DNA: TGCGCCAGCAGCCTAGCAGGGGGCGAAGAGACCCAGTACTTC; CDR3 protein: CASSLAGGEETQYF
V gene: TRBV6-2/TRBV6-3; clone size: many; J gene: TRBJ2-1; D gene: TRBD2; CDR3 DNA: TGTGCCAGCAGTTTCGGGGGGGGGAGCTCCTACAATGAGCAGTTCTTC; CDR3 protein: CASSFGGGSSYNEQFF
V gene: TRBV10-2; clone size: many; J gene: TRBJ2-7; D gene: NA; CDR3 DNA: TGCGCCAGCAGTGAAGGGGGCTACGAGCAGTACTTC; CDR3 protein: CASSEGGYEQYF
V gene: TRBV5-5; clone size: many; J gene: TRBJ2-1; D gene: TRBD2; CDR3 DNA: TGTGCCAGCAGCTTAGTAGCGGGGGGCGGCAATGAGCAGTTCTTC; CDR3 protein: CASSLVAGGGNEQFF
V gene: TRBV11-3; clone size: many; J gene: TRBJ2-5; D gene: TRBD2; CDR3 DNA: TGTGCCAGCAAATTCAGCGGGGGGGCCGGGGAGACCCAGTACTTC; CDR3 protein: CASKFSGGAGETQYF
V gene: TRBV6-5; clone size: many; J gene: TRBJ1-1; D gene: NA; CDR3 DNA: TGTGCTACAAGACCCCCCACGATGAACACTGAAGCTTTCTTT; CDR3 protein: CATRPPTMNTEAFF
V gene: TRBV20-1; clone size: many; J gene: TRBJ2-3; D gene: TRBD1; CDR3 DNA: TGCAGTGCTAGCGATCCGATCCGGGACAGGGAGGCAGATACGCAGTATTTT; CDR3 protein: CSASDPIRDREADTQYF
V gene: TRBV7-6; clone size: many; J gene: TRBJ2-5; D gene: NA; CDR3 DNA: TGTGCCAGCAGCTTAGCGTGGAGTGGGGGCTACGCCCAGTACTTC; CDR3 protein: CASSLAWSGGYAQYF
V gene: TRBV27; clone size: few; J gene: TRBJ2-5; D gene: TRBD1; CDR3 DNA: TGTGCCAGCAGACCGGGACAGGGTTTATCGGACCAGTACTTC; CDR3 protein: CASRPGQGLSDQYF
V gene: TRBV5-5; clone size: many; J gene: TRBJ2-5; D gene: TRBD1; CDR3 DNA: TGTGCCAGCAGTTCCGGGACAGGGGTGACCCAGTACTTC; CDR3 protein: CASSSGTGVTQYF
V gene: TRBV7-2; clone size: many; J gene: TRBJ1-5; D gene: NA; CDR3 DNA: TGTGCCAGCAGTCCAGGAACCTATCAGCCCCAGCATTTT; CDR3 protein: CASSPGTYQPQHF
V gene: TRBV28; clone size: many; J gene: TRBJ1-5; D gene: NA; CDR3 DNA: TGTGCCAGCAGGAGGGTGGATCAGCCCCAGCATTTT; CDR3 protein: CASRRVDQPQHF
V gene: TRBV20-1; clone size: many; J gene: TRBJ1-1; D gene: TRBD1; CDR3 DNA: TGCAGTGCCCAGGGGGGGCGTAATGAAGCTTTCTTT; CDR3 protein: CSAQGGRNEAFF
V gene: TRBV12-3/TRBV12-4; clone size: many; J gene: TRBJ2-7; D gene: TRBD1; CDR3 DNA: TGTGCCAGCAGACCGGGACAGATCTACGAGCAGTACTTC; CDR3 protein: CASRPGQIYEQYF
V gene: TRBV9; clone size: many; J gene: TRBJ2-5; D gene: NA; CDR3 DNA: TGTGCCAGCAGCCCGGAGGGGGAGACCCAGTACTTC; CDR3 protein: CASSPEGETQYF
V gene: TRBV20-1; clone size: many; J gene: TRBJ2-7; D gene: TRBD1; CDR3 DNA: TGCAGTGCTAGCGCGTCAGGGGGCGAGCAGTACTTC; CDR3 protein: CSASASGGEQYF
V gene: TRBV29-1; clone size: NA; J gene: TRBJ2-5; D gene: NA; CDR3 DNA: TGCAGCGCCCCGGACCTGGGTGGAGAGACCCAGTACTTC; CDR3 protein: CSAPDLGGETQYF
V gene: TRBV25-1; clone size: many; J gene: TRBJ1-6; D gene: NA; CDR3 DNA: TGTGCCACGCGGGGCAGGGATAATTCACCCCTCCACTTT; CDR3 protein: CATRGRDNSPLHF
V gene: TRBV6-6; clone size: many; J gene: TRBJ2-3; D gene: NA; CDR3 DNA: TGTGCCAGCAACTTCCACACAGATACGCAGTATTTT; CDR3 protein: CASNFHTDTQYF
V gene: TRBV7-9; clone size: many; J gene: TRBJ2-7; D gene: NA; CDR3 DNA: TGTGCCAGCAGCTTAGGGGGTAGCTTGTACGAGCAGTACTTC; CDR3 protein: CASSLGGSLYEQYF
V gene: TRBV20-1; clone size: many; J gene: TRBJ2-7; D gene: NA; CDR3 DNA: TGCAGTGCTAACGACCGCAGGGGACTCTCCTACGAGCAGTACTTC; CDR3 protein: CSANDRRGLSYEQYF
V gene: TRBV20-1; clone size: many; J gene: TRBJ2-5; D gene: NA; CDR3 DNA: TGCAGTGGTCAAGGGGGGCCCAGAAGAGAGACCCAGTACTTC; CDR3 protein: CSGQGGPRRETQYF
V gene: TRBV5-1; clone size: NA; J gene: TRBJ2-3; D gene: NA; CDR3 DNA: TGCGCCAGCGAGATTAGTAGCGGCACAGGTACGCAGTATTTC; CDR3 protein: CASEISSGTGTQYF
V gene: TRBV7-8; clone size: many; J gene: TRBJ2-3; D gene: NA; CDR3 DNA: TGTGCCAGCAGCCGAGCAAGCGGGCCAAGCACAGATACGCAGTATTTT; CDR3 protein: CASSRASGPSTDTQYF
V gene: TRBV7-2; clone size: medium-sized; J gene: TRBJ2-1; D gene: TRBD2; CDR3 DNA: TGTGCCAGCAGCTTTAGCGGGATCAACAATGAGCAGTTCTTC; CDR3 protein: CASSFSGINNEQFF
V gene: TRBV18; clone size: NA; J gene: TRBJ2-3; D gene: NA; CDR3 DNA: TGTGCCAGCTCACCACCAGGGCAGGGTTCGCAGTATTTT; CDR3 protein: CASSPPGQGSQYF
V gene: TRBV28; clone size: many; J gene: TRBJ1-4; D gene: TRBD1; CDR3 DNA: TGTGCCAGCAGTCAGATCGGGGGGAACAGGGGAGAGCGGGAAAAACTGTTTTTT; CDR3 protein: CASSQIGGNRGEREKLFF
V gene: TRBV20-1; clone size: many; J gene: TRBJ2-5; D gene: NA; CDR3 DNA: TGCAGTGCTAAGGGATCGCAAGAGACCCAGTACTTC; CDR3 protein: CSAKGSQETQYF
V gene: TRBV15; clone size: NA; J gene: TRBJ2-3; D gene: TRBD1; CDR3 DNA: TGTGCCACCAGCAGACACGGGACAGGGGCCTCAGATACGCAGTATTTT; CDR3 protein: CATSRHGTGASDTQYF
V gene: TRBV6-1; clone size: many; J gene: TRBJ2-3; D gene: TRBD2; CDR3 DNA: TGTGCCAGCATCCCCAGGCTAGCGGGGGTAGATACGCAGTATTTT; CDR3 protein: CASIPRLAGVDTQYF
V gene: TRBV28; clone size: many; J gene: TRBJ1-5; D gene: TRBD1; CDR3 DNA: TGTGCCAGCAGCCGGACAGGGGGCGATCAGCCCCAGCATTTT; CDR3 protein: CASSRTGGDQPQHF
V gene: TRBV7-9; clone size: many; J gene: TRBJ2-7; D gene: TRBD1; CDR3 DNA: TGTGCCAGCAGCTTCGGGACAGAACCCTACGAGCAGTACTTC; CDR3 protein: CASSFGTEPYEQYF
V gene: TRBV29-1; clone size: many; J gene: TRBJ2-3; D gene: NA; CDR3 DNA: TGCAGCGTTGAGGCCCAGGACATAGATACGCAGTATTTT; CDR3 protein: CSVEAQDIDTQYF
V gene: TRBV28; clone size: many; J gene: TRBJ1-2; D gene: NA; CDR3 DNA: TGTGCCAGCAGTTCGACCGTTAATGGCTACACCTTC; CDR3 protein: CASSSTVNGYTF
V gene: TRBV29-1; clone size: many; J gene: TRBJ2-5; D gene: NA; CDR3 DNA: TGCAGCGTTGACAGGCACCAAGAGACCCAGTACTTC; CDR3 protein: CSVDRHQETQYF
V gene: TRBV6-6; clone size: many; J gene: TRBJ2-7; D gene: NA; CDR3 DNA: TGTGCCAGCAGTTACCTTGGGGAGAACTACGAGCAGTACTTC; CDR3 protein: CASSYLGENYEQYF
V gene: TRBV19; clone size: NA; J gene: TRBJ2-2; D gene: NA; CDR3 DNA: TGTGCCAGTCTAAGGACGGTGAAAACCGGTGAGCTGTTTTTT; CDR3 protein: CASLRTVKTGELFF
V gene: TRBV7-2; clone size: many; J gene: TRBJ1-1; D gene: TRBD1; CDR3 DNA: TGTGCCAGCAGCTTGAGGGGGCTAAGCACTGAAGCTTTCTTT; CDR3 protein: CASSLRGLSTEAFF
V gene: TRBV27; clone size: NA; J gene: TRBJ2-5; D gene: NA; CDR3 DNA: TGTTCCAGCAGTCCCCTCGGGAACCAAGAGTCCCAGTACTTC; CDR3 protein: CSSSPLGNQESQYF
V gene: TRBV7-9; clone size: many; J gene: TRBJ1-1; D gene: NA; CDR3 DNA: TGTGCCAGCAGCGCCCTACTCGGGGGAGGCACTGAAGCTTTCTTT; CDR3 protein: CASSALLGGGTEAFF